This passage covers 23 T cell receptor beta chains from one sample sequenced in a study of T cells in Graves' hyperthyroidism and ophthalmopathy. Researchers amplified the TCR beta CDR3 regions from RNA transcripts. The primer set for the first-round RT-PCR of the TCR CDR3 was HTBI. TCRdb re-derived calls from the multiplex PCR reads in MiXCR, one entry per CDR3 protein. There are over 500,000 distinct CDR3 sequences in the sample; about 16% occur only once, and about 29% lies in the top ten. Sequencing input: blood. Source of these receptors: a woman in her 30s with Graves' ophthalmopathy.

This clonotype was seen ten or more times. The chain has TRBV7-2 and TRBJ1-1; unclear D gene. CDR1 SGHTA and CDR2 FQGNSA come from the germline V gene. The V end was cut by 5 bases, the J end by 6 bases, with 10 bases between. This CDR3 region has 12 residues. As DNA, the CDR3 is TGTGCCAGCAGCCCGGAGGCCCCTGAAGCTTTCTTT. Protein: CASSPEAPEAFF.

This clonotype was recorded many times. The chain recombines TRBV7-9 with TRBJ2-3; D is possibly TRBD2 (6 bases). CDR3 length: 16 residues. V was cut by 5 bases and J by 0 bases, with 15 bases left in between. Germline CDR1 SEHNR, CDR2 FQNEAQ (reference sequence). As DNA, the CDR3 is TGTGCCAGCAGCCCCTTTAGCGGACCTAGCACAGATACGCAGTATTTT. Translating it yields CASSPFSGPSTDTQYF.

This clonotype was found a few times. The DNA for the CDR3 is TGTGCCAGCAGCTCGACGCCCGGACTAGCGGGCCTATACGAGCAGTACTTC. Its translation: CASSSTPGLAGLYEQYF. The chain uses TRBV7-9 and TRBJ2-7; 11 bases align to TRBD2. J lost 4 bases, V lost 4 bases, and 12 bases had no gene match. The CDR3 runs 17 residues. Germline CDR1 SEHNR, CDR2 FQNEAQ (reference sequence).

The sample holds many counts of this clonotype. The V gene is TRBV2, the J gene TRBJ2-5; 9 bases align to TRBD1. J gave up 5 bases and V 7 bases, and 14 bases lay outside the gene matches. This CDR3 is 16 amino acids long. CDR1 SNHLY and CDR2 FYNNEI come from the germline V gene. CDR3 in amino acids: CASTSPGTGFGETQYF. The CDR3 DNA reads as TGTGCCAGCACCTCTCCCGGGACAGGGTTCGGGGAGACCCAGTACTTC. The whole variable domain, remainder taken from reference TRBV2 and TRBJ2-5, is EPEVTQTPSHQVTQMGQEVILRCVPISNHLYFYWYRQILGQKVEFLVSFYNNEISEKSEIFDDQFSVERPDGSNFTLKIRSTKLEDSAMYFCASTSPGTGFGETQYFGPGTRLLVL.

Many counts were recorded for this clonotype. The chain has TRBV19 and TRBJ1-2; D ambiguous. CDR1 and CDR2 from the germline V gene are LNHDA and SQIVND (reference sequence). CDR3 length: 13 amino acids. V lost 2 bases and J 4 bases, leaving 8 bases between the germline ends. Here the CDR3 DNA reads TGTGCCAGTAGTATACCCGGGCTCTATGGCTACACCTTC. Translating gives CASSIPGLYGYTF.

This clonotype was counted only a few times. The chain joins TRBV24-1 to TRBJ1-1; D is undetermined. Between the trimmed V and J ends, which lost 4 bases and 11 bases, there was a span of 16 bases. The CDR3 covers 13 residues. Germline V CDR1 and CDR2: KGHDR, SFDVKD. CDR3 DNA sequence: TGTGCCACCAGTGACACGACCGGGTGGGGTGCTTTCTTT. It specifies CATSDTTGWGAFF.

This clonotype was seen a handful of times. The chain recombines TRBV6-2 or TRBV6-3 with TRBJ2-2, with 8 nucleotides matching TRBD1. Germline values: CDR1 MNHEY, CDR2 SVGEGT. Germline trimming cut 7 bases from V and 3 bases from J; bases unmatched to any gene: 7. This CDR3 is built from 15 residues. CDR3 amino acids: CASTYRGVHTGELFF. The DNA of the CDR3 is TGTGCCAGCACCTACAGGGGGGTACACACCGGGGAGCTGTTTTTT.

Concerning this clonotype: Being one base from a much bigger clone, this may be a read error. The V gene is TRBV7-2, the J gene TRBJ2-7, with TRBD1 matching over 7 bases. The J segment lost 4 bases and the V segment lost 8 bases, leaving 8 bases of the junction unmatched. The CDR3 length is 13 residues. The V gene's germline CDR1 is SGHTA and CDR2 FQGNSA. The CDR3 nucleotides read TGTGCCAGCGGATCTACGACAGGGTACGAGCAGTACTTC. This sequence encodes CASGSTTGYEQYF.

The CDR3 reads CASIAGGGEQFF. The CDR3 bases are TGTGCCAGTATTGCTGGAGGGGGTGAGCAGTTCTTC. The chain uses TRBV19 and TRBJ2-1; D is tentatively TRBD1 or TRBD2 (6 bases each). The CDR3 spans 12 residues. V dropped 7 bases and J dropped 9 bases, with 13 bases sitting between them. In germline, CDR1 is LNHDA, CDR2 SQIVND (reference sequence).

The table lists this clonotype with a few counts. This chain uses TRBV7-9 with TRBJ2-3, with 8 nucleotides matching TRBD1. CDR3 length: 13 amino acids. CDR1 is SEHNR, CDR2 FQNEAQ, per germline (reference sequence). V dropped 7 bases and J dropped 2; count of bases not matched to a gene: 2. CDR3 sequence: CASTQGATDTQYF. The CDR3 DNA is TGTGCCAGCACGCAGGGGGCCACAGATACGCAGTATTTT.

The chain combines TRBV7-2 with TRBJ2-3; 11 bases align to TRBD2. The trim removed 3 bases at V and 13 bases at J, leaving 9 bases unmatched. Germline values: CDR1 SGHTA, CDR2 FQGNSA. CDR3 length: 14 amino acids. CDR3 DNA: TGTGCCAGCAGCTTGGGTACTAGCGGGGGCCCCAAGTATTTT. Its protein is CASSLGTSGGPKYF. Full variable domain (remainder filled in from reference TRBV7-2 and TRBJ2-3): GAGVSQSPSNKVTEKGKDVELRCDPISGHTALYWYRQSLGQGLEFLIYFQGNSAPDKSGLPSDRFSAERTGGSVSTLTIQRTQQEDSAVYLCASSLGTSGGPKYFGPGTRLTVL.

J is TRBJ2-1 and V is TRBV12-3 or TRBV12-4; D gene ambiguous. This CDR3 has 15 amino acids. The V end was cut by 8 bases, the J end by 7 bases, with 21 bases between. CDR3 protein: CASWSGYRGGNEQFF. CDR3 coding DNA: TGTGCCAGCTGGTCCGGCTACAGAGGTGGGAATGAGCAGTTCTTC.

This clonotype was seen a few times. CDR3 sequence (DNA): TGCAGCGTTGAAGGGGACGATGAGCAGTTCTTC. Amino acid sequence: CSVEGDDEQFF. The chain is built from TRBV29-1 and TRBJ2-1, with D perhaps TRBD1 or TRBD2 (5 bases each). The CDR3 length is 11 residues. The V and J ends lost 1 base and 8 bases respectively, with 6 bases between them. Germline CDR1 and CDR2: SQVTM and ANQGSEA.

The table lists this clonotype with many counts. J is TRBJ2-1 and V is TRBV12-3 or TRBV12-4; 7 bases are a match to TRBD2. With 3 bases clipped from V and 8 bases from J, the junction kept 7 bases outside the gene matches. This CDR3 spans 14 amino acids. CDR3 sequence: CASSFGGSQYEQFF. CDR3 DNA sequence: TGTGCCAGCAGTTTCGGCGGGAGTCAATATGAGCAGTTCTTC.

In this sample, this clonotype turned up many times. The chain couples TRBV7-2 to TRBJ2-2; D tentatively fits TRBD1 or TRBD2 (5 bases each). This CDR3 region has 14 residues. The ends were cut back, 1 base at V and 3 bases at J, with 6 bases in the middle. CDR1 and CDR2 from the germline V gene are SGHTA and FQGNSA. The CDR3 DNA follows: TGTGCCAGCAGCTTAGGGGGGTACACCGGGGAGCTGTTTTTT. The encoded protein is CASSLGGYTGELFF.

This chain's CDR3 is CASSIRDSYEQYF. The CDR3, as DNA: TGTGCCAGCAGTATCCGGGACTCCTACGAGCAGTACTTC. This chain links TRBV6-1 with TRBJ2-7; tentative D call: TRBD2 (5 bases). The CDR3 runs 13 residues. The V end was cut by 5 bases, the J end by 0 bases, with 8 bases between. Germline V gene sequence: CDR1 MNHNS, CDR2 SASEGT.

This clonotype was seen many times. J is TRBJ2-3 and V is TRBV3-1; 7 bases match TRBD2. The CDR3 is 15 residues long. The V gene end was trimmed by 3 bases and the J gene end by 0 bases; junction bases not matched to a gene: 3. In germline, CDR1 is LGHDT, CDR2 YNNKEL (reference sequence). The CDR3 protein is CASSQDGRSTDTQYF. The CDR3 region has the DNA TGTGCCAGCAGCCAGGACGGGAGGAGCACAGATACGCAGTATTTT.

The table lists this clonotype with many counts. The rearrangement uses TRBV27 and TRBJ2-3; D unclear. The CDR3 loop spans 16 amino acids. V was cut by 2 bases and J by 2 bases, with 14 bases left in between. Germline loops: CDR1 MNHEY, CDR2 SMNVEV (reference sequence). The CDR3 coding sequence is TGTGCCAGCAGTTTACGAATGACAAGCCACACAGATACGCAGTATTTT. This translates into CASSLRMTSHTDTQYF.

The sample holds many counts of this clonotype. The chain links TRBV7-2 to TRBJ2-1; D possibly corresponds to TRBD2 (5 bases). Germline lookup yields CDR1 SGHTA and CDR2 FQGNSA. V was clipped by 2 bases and J by 5 bases, with 7 bases between them. The CDR3 spans 13 residues. In nucleotides, the CDR3 is TGTGCCAGCAGCTTAACTAGAAACAATGAGCAGTTCTTC. This sequence encodes CASSLTRNNEQFF.

This clonotype was recorded many times. The chain joins TRBV6-1 to TRBJ2-7, with TRBD1 matching 9 bases. The junction had 7 bases not matched to a gene; V was cut back by 7 bases and J by 6 bases. The CDR3 has 13 amino acids. In germline, CDR1 is MNHNS, CDR2 SASEGT. The CDR3 sequence is CASTRTGVGEQYF. The CDR3 region has the DNA TGTGCCAGCACCCGGACAGGGGTAGGCGAGCAGTACTTC.

The CDR3 bases are TGTGCCGCGGGGACTAGCGGGAGTGGTGAGCAGTTCTTC. It specifies CAAGTSGSGEQFF. The V and J genes are TRBV24-1 and TRBJ2-1; TRBD2 matches at 14 bases. Losses at the gene ends were 12 bases for V and 9 bases for J; bases not matched to a gene: 6. Per germline, CDR1 KGHDR and CDR2 SFDVKD. The CDR3 runs to 13 residues.

The chain recombines TRBV6-5 with TRBJ2-2; weak D call: TRBD1 (7 bases). In germline, CDR1 is MNHEY, CDR2 SVGAGI. The CDR3 has 15 residues. V was cut by 2 bases and J by 8 bases, with 15 bases left in between. The CDR3 here is CASSYRQGGTGELFF. The CDR3 nucleotides read TGTGCCAGCAGTTACCGACAGGGAGGCACGGGGGAGCTGTTTTTT.

This clonotype was seen at least ten times. This chain joins TRBV10-3 and TRBJ2-7; D not resolved. The CDR3 sequence is 14 residues long. V was shortened by 2 bases and J by 5 bases, with 13 bases between the two germline ends. From germline, CDR1 is ENHRY and CDR2 SYGVKD. The CDR3 DNA is TGTGCCATCAGTGAGGGTGATACGGGCCACGAGCAGTACTTC. It is translated as CAISEGDTGHEQYF.